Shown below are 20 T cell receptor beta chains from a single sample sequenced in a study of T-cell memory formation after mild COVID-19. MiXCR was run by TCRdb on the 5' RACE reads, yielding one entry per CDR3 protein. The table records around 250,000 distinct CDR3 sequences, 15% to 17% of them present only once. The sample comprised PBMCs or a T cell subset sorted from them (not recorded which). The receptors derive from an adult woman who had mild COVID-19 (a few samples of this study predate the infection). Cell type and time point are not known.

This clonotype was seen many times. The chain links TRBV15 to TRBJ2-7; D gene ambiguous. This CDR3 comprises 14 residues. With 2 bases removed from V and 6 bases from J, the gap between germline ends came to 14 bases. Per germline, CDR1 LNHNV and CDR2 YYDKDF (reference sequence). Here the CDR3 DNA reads TGTGCCACCAGCAGATTAACGGACGGCGCCGAGCAGTACTTC. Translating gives CATSRLTDGAEQYF.

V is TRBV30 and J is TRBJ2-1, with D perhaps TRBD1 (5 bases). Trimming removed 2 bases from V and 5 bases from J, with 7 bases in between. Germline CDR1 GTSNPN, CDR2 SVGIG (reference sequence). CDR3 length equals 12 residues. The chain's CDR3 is CAWSRQHNEQFF. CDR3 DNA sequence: TGTGCCTGGAGTAGACAGCACAATGAGCAGTTCTTC.

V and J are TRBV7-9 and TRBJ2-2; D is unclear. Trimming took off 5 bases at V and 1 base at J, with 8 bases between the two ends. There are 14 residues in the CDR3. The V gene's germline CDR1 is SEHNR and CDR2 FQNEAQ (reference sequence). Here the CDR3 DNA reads TGTGCCAGCAGCCCTATAATGAACACCGGGGAGCTGTTTTTT. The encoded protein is CASSPIMNTGELFF.

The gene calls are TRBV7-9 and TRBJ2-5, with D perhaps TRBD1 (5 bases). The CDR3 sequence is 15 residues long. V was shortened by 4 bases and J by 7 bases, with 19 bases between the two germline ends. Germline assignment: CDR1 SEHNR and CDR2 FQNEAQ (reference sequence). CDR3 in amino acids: CASSSLTALVGTQYF. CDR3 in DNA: TGTGCCAGCAGCTCCCTGACAGCCCTTGTGGGGACCCAGTACTTC.

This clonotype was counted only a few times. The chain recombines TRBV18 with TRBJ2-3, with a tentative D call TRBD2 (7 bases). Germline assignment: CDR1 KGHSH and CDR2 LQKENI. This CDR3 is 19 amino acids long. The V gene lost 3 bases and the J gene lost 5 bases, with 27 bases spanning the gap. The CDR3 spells CASSPKASGDVKGGDTQYF. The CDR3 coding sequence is TGTGCCAGCTCACCGAAGGCTAGCGGAGACGTCAAAGGGGGAGATACGCAGTATTTT.

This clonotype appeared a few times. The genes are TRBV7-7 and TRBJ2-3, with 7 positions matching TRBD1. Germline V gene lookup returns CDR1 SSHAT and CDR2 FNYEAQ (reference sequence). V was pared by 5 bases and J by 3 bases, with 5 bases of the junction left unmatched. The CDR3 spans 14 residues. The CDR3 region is CASSQGVGTDTQYF. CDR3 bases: TGTGCCAGCAGCCAGGGGGTTGGTACAGATACGCAGTATTTT.

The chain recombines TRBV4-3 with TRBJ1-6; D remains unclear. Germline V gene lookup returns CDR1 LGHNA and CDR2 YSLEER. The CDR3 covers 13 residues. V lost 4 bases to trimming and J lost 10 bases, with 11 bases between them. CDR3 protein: CASSPDRRSPLHF. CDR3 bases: TGCGCCAGCAGCCCGGACCGGAGGTCACCCCTCCACTTT.

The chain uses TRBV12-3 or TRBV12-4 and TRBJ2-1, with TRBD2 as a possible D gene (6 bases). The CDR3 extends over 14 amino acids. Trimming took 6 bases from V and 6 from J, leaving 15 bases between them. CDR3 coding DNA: TGTGCCAGCAGCTCCATCCCCGGGGGCAATGAGCAGTTCTTC. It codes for CASSSIPGGNEQFF.

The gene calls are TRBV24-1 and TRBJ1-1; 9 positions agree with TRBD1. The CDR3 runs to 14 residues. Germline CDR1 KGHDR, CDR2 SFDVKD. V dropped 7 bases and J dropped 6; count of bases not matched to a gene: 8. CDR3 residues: CATRSGQGIAEAFF. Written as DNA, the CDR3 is TGTGCCACCAGGAGCGGACAGGGGATCGCTGAAGCTTTCTTT.

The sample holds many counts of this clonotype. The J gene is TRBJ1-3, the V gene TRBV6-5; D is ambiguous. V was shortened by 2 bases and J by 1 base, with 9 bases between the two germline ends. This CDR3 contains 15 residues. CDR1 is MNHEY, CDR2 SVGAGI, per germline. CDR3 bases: TGTGCCAGCAGTTACGCCCGGCAATCTGGAAACACCATATATTTT. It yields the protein CASSYARQSGNTIYF.

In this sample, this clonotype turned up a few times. CDR3: CASSVSGVATQYF. The DNA of the CDR3 is TGTGCCAGCAGCGTATCAGGGGTGGCGACCCAGTACTTC. The chain carries TRBV9 and TRBJ2-5; a possible D gene is TRBD1 (6 bases). This CDR3 region has 13 residues. V was pared by 1 base and J by 7 bases, with 11 bases between. The germline V gene has CDR1 SGDLS and CDR2 YYNGEE.

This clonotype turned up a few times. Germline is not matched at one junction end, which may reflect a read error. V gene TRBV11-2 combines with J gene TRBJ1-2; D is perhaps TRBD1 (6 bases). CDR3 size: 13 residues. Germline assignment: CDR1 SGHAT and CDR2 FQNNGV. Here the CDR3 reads CPSSPRTDYGYTF. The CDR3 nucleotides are TGTCCCAGCAGCCCCCGGACAGACTATGGCTACACCTTC.

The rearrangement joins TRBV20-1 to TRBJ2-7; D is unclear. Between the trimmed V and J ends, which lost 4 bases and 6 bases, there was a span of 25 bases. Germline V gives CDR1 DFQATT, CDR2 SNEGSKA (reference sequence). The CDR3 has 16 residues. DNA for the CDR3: TGCAGTGCTACTTCGACCCAATCCGGGCCCGGCGCCGAGCAGTACTTC. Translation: CSATSTQSGPGAEQYF.

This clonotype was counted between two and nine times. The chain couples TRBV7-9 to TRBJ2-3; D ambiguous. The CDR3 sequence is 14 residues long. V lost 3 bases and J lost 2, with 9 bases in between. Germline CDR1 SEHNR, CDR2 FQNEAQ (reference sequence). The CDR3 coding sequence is TGTGCCAGCAGCTTCCTTACCAACACAGATACGCAGTATTTT. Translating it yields CASSFLTNTDTQYF.

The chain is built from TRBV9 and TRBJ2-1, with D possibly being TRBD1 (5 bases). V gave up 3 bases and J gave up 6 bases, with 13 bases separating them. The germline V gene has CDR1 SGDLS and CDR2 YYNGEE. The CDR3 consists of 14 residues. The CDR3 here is CASSGGVTLNEQFF. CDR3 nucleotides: TGTGCCAGCAGCGGGGGCGTAACTCTCAATGAGCAGTTCTTC.

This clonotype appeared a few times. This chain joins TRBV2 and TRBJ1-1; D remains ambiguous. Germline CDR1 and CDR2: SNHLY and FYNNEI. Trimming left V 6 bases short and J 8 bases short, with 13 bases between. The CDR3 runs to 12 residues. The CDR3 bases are TGTGCCAGCAGAAAGACTGGGGAGGAAGCTTTCTTT. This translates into CASRKTGEEAFF.

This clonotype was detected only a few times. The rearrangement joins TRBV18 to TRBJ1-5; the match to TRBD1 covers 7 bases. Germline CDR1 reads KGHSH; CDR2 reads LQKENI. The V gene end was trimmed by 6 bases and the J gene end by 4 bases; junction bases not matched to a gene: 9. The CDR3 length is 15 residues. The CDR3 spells CASSAPGQHNQPQHF. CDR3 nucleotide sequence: TGTGCCAGCTCTGCCCCGGGACAGCATAATCAGCCCCAGCATTTT.

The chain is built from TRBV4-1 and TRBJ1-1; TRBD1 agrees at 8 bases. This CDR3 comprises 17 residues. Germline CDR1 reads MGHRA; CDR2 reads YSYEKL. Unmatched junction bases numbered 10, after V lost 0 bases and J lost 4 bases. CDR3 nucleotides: TGCGCCAGCAGCCAAGAAAGTCGGTTGCAGGGGGCCACTGAAGCTTTCTTT. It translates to CASSQESRLQGATEAFF.

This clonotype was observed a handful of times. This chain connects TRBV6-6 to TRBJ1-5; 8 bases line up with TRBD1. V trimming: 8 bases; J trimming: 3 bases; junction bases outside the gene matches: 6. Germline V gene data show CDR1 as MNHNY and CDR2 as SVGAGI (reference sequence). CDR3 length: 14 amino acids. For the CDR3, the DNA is TGTGCCAGCGACGGGACAGGCCTCAATCAGCCCCAGCATTTT. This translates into CASDGTGLNQPQHF.

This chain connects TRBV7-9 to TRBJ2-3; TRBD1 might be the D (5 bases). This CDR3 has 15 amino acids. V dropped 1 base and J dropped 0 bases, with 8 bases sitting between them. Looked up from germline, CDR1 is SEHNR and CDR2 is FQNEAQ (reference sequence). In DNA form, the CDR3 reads TGTGCCAGCAGCTTAGTGTCAGGGAGCACAGATACGCAGTATTTT. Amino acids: CASSLVSGSTDTQYF.